The rows below give T cell receptor beta chains drawn from one sample of a study of cytomegalovirus exposure and HLA in healthy donors. Measured with immunoSEQ multiplex PCR; TCRdb has only the in-frame clones, and not every one. The table includes 220,000 or so clones, roughly 83% detected once. The sequencing input was PBMCs. The receptors stem from a woman under 30 in good health and CMV-seronegative. CDR3s include the opening cysteine and the closing phenylalanine or tryptophan. A D gene is named only where the DNA matches it firmly. Part of the rows lack a size; the others show once, few, many or a class for expanded clones.

V: TRBV7-8; size: once; D: .; length: 13; J: TRBJ2-5; CDR3: CASSLVVQETQYF; DNA: TGTGCCAGCAGCTTAGTGGTTCAAGAGACCCAGTACTTC
V: TRBV18; size: .; D: .; length: 13; J: TRBJ2-7; CDR3: CASSPGGNAEQYF; DNA: TGTGCCAGCTCACCAGGGGGGAACGCCGAGCAGTACTTC
V: TRBV6-1; size: .; D: .; length: 15; J: TRBJ1-1; CDR3: CASILTSGVGTEAFF; DNA: TGTGCCAGCATCCTTACCTCAGGGGTGGGGACTGAAGCTTTCTTT
V: TRBV5-6; size: .; D: TRBD1; length: 16; J: TRBJ2-5; CDR3: CASSRDRGAVTETQYF; DNA: TGTGCCAGCAGCCGGGACAGGGGGGCCGTTACAGAGACCCAGTACTTC
V: TRBV30; size: .; D: .; length: 14; J: TRBJ2-3; CDR3: CAWTVGNTQSTQYF; DNA: TGTGCCTGGACCGTCGGCAACACCCAGTCTACGCAGTATTTT
V: TRBV13; size: .; D: .; length: 16; J: TRBJ2-2; CDR3: CASSSRAGRYTGELFF; DNA: TGTGCCAGCAGCTCCAGGGCAGGGAGGTACACCGGGGAGCTGTTTTTT
V: TRBV29-1; size: .; D: .; length: 14; J: TRBJ2-3; CDR3: CSVDLADRTDTQYF; DNA: TGCAGCGTGGACTTAGCGGACCGCACAGATACGCAGTATTTT
V: TRBV5-4; size: .; D: .; length: 16; J: TRBJ1-2; CDR3: CASSLAKWGRDYGYTF; DNA: TGTGCCAGCAGCTTGGCCAAGTGGGGGCGGGACTATGGCTACACCTTC
V: TRBV6-1; size: .; D: .; length: 13; J: TRBJ1-2; CDR3: CASSEVGDYGYTF; DNA: TGTGCCAGCAGTGAAGTTGGGGACTATGGCTACACCTTC
V: TRBV27; size: .; D: TRBD1; length: 16; J: TRBJ1-4; CDR3: CASRDRGSTANEKLFF; DNA: TGTGCCAGCAGGGACAGGGGTAGTACAGCGAATGAAAAACTGTTTTTT
V: TRBV9; size: .; D: TRBD2; length: 16; J: TRBJ2-2; CDR3: CASSPRLAERPGELFF; DNA: TGTGCCAGCAGCCCCCGACTAGCGGAACGTCCCGGGGAGCTGTTTTTT
V: TRBV2; size: .; D: .; length: 15; J: TRBJ1-4; CDR3: CASSGGGARSEKLFF; DNA: TGTGCCAGCAGTGGGGGAGGGGCGAGGAGCGAAAAACTGTTTTTT
V: TRBV28; size: once; D: TRBD1; length: 15; J: TRBJ1-5; CDR3: CASSSQGSTNQPQHF; DNA: TGTGCCAGCAGTTCACAGGGGTCAACCAATCAGCCCCAGCATTTT
V: TRBV6-5; size: few; D: TRBD1; length: 15; J: TRBJ1-1; CDR3: CASSTVTGSNTEAFF; DNA: TGTGCCAGCAGTACTGTGACAGGGTCAAACACTGAAGCTTTCTTT
V: TRBV5-1; size: .; D: .; length: 14; J: TRBJ1-5; CDR3: CASSSRPGEVPQHF; DNA: TGCGCCAGCAGTTCCCGACCCGGGGAGGTGCCCCAGCATTTT
V: TRBV18; size: once; D: .; length: 17; J: TRBJ1-1; CDR3: CASSPPRGSLLNTEAFF; DNA: TGTGCCAGCTCACCACCTCGAGGGAGCCTACTGAACACTGAAGCTTTCTTT
V: TRBV2; size: .; D: .; length: 14; J: TRBJ1-5; CDR3: CASLGEFGNQPQHF; DNA: TGTGCCAGTCTCGGGGAGTTCGGCAATCAGCCCCAGCATTTT
V: TRBV5-1; size: .; D: TRBD2; length: 20; J: TRBJ2-1; CDR3: CASSLGLTSGGRSSYNEQFF; DNA: TGCGCCAGCAGCTTGGGGTTGACTAGCGGGGGGCGGAGCTCCTACAATGAGCAGTTCTTC
V: TRBV7-9; size: few; D: .; length: 12; J: TRBJ1-1; CDR3: CASSLADFEAFF; DNA: TGTGCCAGCAGCTTAGCGGACTTTGAAGCTTTCTTT
V: TRBV9; size: .; D: TRBD1; length: 13; J: TRBJ1-1; CDR3: CASSADPGQQAFF; DNA: TGTGCCAGCAGCGCCGACCCGGGACAGCAAGCTTTCTTT
V: TRBV20-1; size: .; D: .; length: 11; J: TRBJ1-1; CDR3: CSAEAYTEAFF; DNA: TGCAGTGCGGAGGCATATACTGAAGCTTTCTTT
V: TRBV19; size: .; D: .; length: 12; J: TRBJ1-2; CDR3: CASSAGVNGYTF; DNA: TGTGCCAGTAGTGCAGGGGTAAATGGCTACACCTTC
V: TRBV14; size: .; D: TRBD2; length: 18; J: TRBJ2-3; CDR3: CASSQDVPLAGVTDTQYF; DNA: TGTGCCAGCAGCCAAGATGTCCCACTAGCGGGTGTCACAGATACGCAGTATTTT
V: TRBV6-1; size: .; D: TRBD2; length: 15; J: TRBJ2-7; CDR3: CASSEVGGALYEQYF; DNA: TGTGCCAGCAGTGAGGTCGGGGGGGCCCTCTACGAGCAGTACTTC
V: TRBV9; size: .; D: .; length: 14; J: TRBJ2-1; CDR3: CASSLRAEFDEQFF; DNA: TGTGCCAGCAGCCTCCGGGCCGAGTTCGATGAGCAGTTCTTC
V: TRBV2; size: .; D: .; length: 12; J: TRBJ1-4; CDR3: CASRAEEEKLFF; DNA: TGTGCCAGCAGGGCTGAAGAAGAAAAACTGTTTTTT
V: TRBV30; size: .; D: .; length: 12; J: TRBJ2-7; CDR3: CAWTRDSYEQYF; DNA: TGTGCCTGGACTCGGGACTCCTACGAGCAGTACTTC
V: TRBV28; size: .; D: TRBD2; length: 15; J: TRBJ2-7; CDR3: CASTQSGSFSYEQYF; DNA: TGTGCCAGCACCCAAAGCGGGAGCTTCTCCTACGAGCAGTACTTC
V: TRBV18; size: .; D: TRBD1; length: 14; J: TRBJ1-2; CDR3: CASSRGQGQGGYTF; DNA: TGTGCCAGCTCACGGGGACAGGGCCAGGGCGGCTACACCTTC
V: TRBV28; size: .; D: TRBD1; length: 16; J: TRBJ1-1; CDR3: CASSSAGTGMNTEAFF; DNA: TGTGCCAGCAGTTCGGCCGGGACAGGGATGAACACTGAAGCTTTCTTT
V: TRBV5-4; size: .; D: TRBD2; length: 16; J: TRBJ2-1; CDR3: CASSIRTSGSYNEQFF; DNA: TGTGCCAGCAGCATCCGGACTAGCGGGAGCTACAATGAGCAGTTCTTC
V: TRBV27; size: .; D: TRBD1; length: 14; J: TRBJ1-2; CDR3: CASWGGQGAQGYTF; DNA: TGTGCCAGTTGGGGGGGACAGGGGGCGCAGGGCTACACCTTC
V: TRBV19; size: .; D: TRBD1; length: 14; J: TRBJ2-3; CDR3: CASATGSTTDTQYF; DNA: TGTGCCAGTGCGACAGGGTCTACAACAGATACGCAGTATTTT
V: TRBV18; size: .; D: .; length: 16; J: TRBJ2-7; CDR3: CASSPPQGRGTYEQYF; DNA: TGTGCCAGCTCACCGCCTCAGGGTAGGGGGACCTACGAGCAGTACTTC
V: TRBV4-1; size: .; D: .; length: 15; J: TRBJ2-1; CDR3: CASSQDNTYYNEQFF; DNA: TGCGCCAGCAGCCAAGACAATACCTACTACAATGAGCAGTTCTTC
V: TRBV5-1; size: few; D: .; length: 13; J: TRBJ1-5; CDR3: CASSLDMAQPQHF; DNA: TGCGCCAGCAGCTTGGATATGGCTCAGCCCCAGCATTTT
V: TRBV29-1; size: .; D: TRBD2; length: 13; J: TRBJ2-1; CDR3: CSAASGEVNEQFF; DNA: TGCAGCGCCGCTAGCGGGGAGGTGAATGAGCAGTTCTTC
V: TRBV5-6; size: .; D: .; length: 14; J: TRBJ1-5; CDR3: CASSLTGRNQPQHF; DNA: TGTGCCAGCAGCTTGACAGGGCGCAATCAGCCCCAGCATTTT
V: TRBV25-1; size: .; D: TRBD1; length: 13; J: TRBJ1-2; CDR3: CASRRTGGYGYTF; DNA: TGTGCCAGCCGCCGGACAGGGGGCTATGGCTACACCTTC
V: TRBV27; size: .; D: .; length: 13; J: TRBJ1-2; CDR3: CASSALGTYGYTF; DNA: TGTGCCAGCAGTGCGCTCGGGACGTATGGCTACACCTTC
V: TRBV11-2; size: .; D: TRBD2; length: 18; J: TRBJ2-2; CDR3: CASSFPGLAGGNTGELFF; DNA: TGTGCCAGCAGCTTCCCGGGACTAGCGGGAGGGAACACCGGGGAGCTGTTTTTT